This note documents a single TCR beta chain sequence. What it recognizes is unknown. The PCR contained 60 Vbeta and 13 Jbeta primers. Clones were sequenced by immunoSEQ multiplex PCR, and TCRdb holds only the in-frame ones, with some missing. The sample includes approximately 75,000 clones, more than 65% seen only once; the top ten take 15% to 20%. There are 17 residues in the CDR3. From germline, CDR1 is MNHNS and CDR2 SASEGT. The V gene lost 4 bases and the J gene lost 2 bases, with 15 bases spanning the gap. The sample is drawn from a study of cytomegalovirus exposure and HLA in healthy donors. Notes on the study in general: A reported reduction in N-insertions relative to the roughly 710-donor mean was seen in an Asian-associated ancestry cluster in a later analysis. As confirmed in vitro, a few CMV-associated chains were specific for CMV antigens.

This chain joins TRBV6-1 and TRBJ2-6; maybe TRBD2 (5 bases). The clonotype originates from a man in his 70s in good health and CMV-seropositive. Sequencing input: PBMCs. This CDR3 is CASSVDGVGTGANVLTF. CDR3 bases: TGTGCCAGCAGTGTCGACGGGGTGGGTACTGGGGCCAACGTCCTGACTTTC.